The 16 T cell receptor beta chains below come from one sample, sequenced in a study of blood T cell repertoires in COVID-19. Repertoires were generated with immunoSEQ multiplex PCR, while TCRdb's copy carries only in-frame clones and drops some. The sample carries some 250,000 clones, around 80% recorded once. The sequenced material came from peripheral blood. The receptors derive from a man in his 60s with acute or convalescent COVID-19.

The chain joins TRBV14 to TRBJ2-1, with 12 bases identical to TRBD2. The CDR3 has 16 residues. V dropped 4 bases and J dropped 4; count of bases not matched to a gene: 5. Germline CDR1 is SGHDN and CDR2 is FVKESK. As DNA, the CDR3 is TGTGCCAGCAGCCGATTAGGGACTAGCGGGTACAATGAGCAGTTCTTC. This codes for CASSRLGTSGYNEQFF.

A remark on this clone: Distinct nucleotide sequences in the sample also encode this CDR3. The V gene is TRBV6-5, the J gene TRBJ1-2; TRBD1 matches at 9 bases. Trimming took 0 bases from V and 3 from J; bases not matched to a gene: 2. The CDR3 contains 15 residues. CDR1 and CDR2 (germline): MNHEY, SVGAGI. CDR3 in DNA: TGTGCCAGCAGTTACTCGGGACAGGGTGACTATGGCTACACCTTC. Encoded protein: CASSYSGQGDYGYTF.

This chain uses TRBV5-1 with TRBJ1-6; tentative D call: TRBD1 (6 bases). Germline CDR1 reads SGHRS; CDR2 reads YFSETQ. The CDR3 is made up of 16 amino acids. Trimming pared 2 bases from V and 3 bases from J, leaving 12 bases between. This chain's CDR3 is CASSFEQGVYNSPLHF. As DNA, the CDR3 is TGCGCCAGCAGCTTCGAACAGGGCGTCTATAATTCACCCCTCCACTTT.

This clone was found once. The chain has TRBV5-4 and TRBJ1-2, with D unresolved. The CDR3 spans 16 residues. V was cut by 0 bases and J by 5 bases, with 17 bases left in between. Germline V gene sequence: CDR1 SGHNT, CDR2 YYREEE (reference sequence). The CDR3: CASSLEGPREPYGYTF. The CDR3 DNA reads TGTGCCAGCAGCTTGGAGGGTCCGAGGGAGCCTTATGGCTACACCTTC.

V usage is TRBV25-1 and J usage is TRBJ2-1; tentative D call: TRBD2 (7 bases). The CDR3 length is 16 residues. Germline CDR1 MGHDK, CDR2 SYGVNS. V lost 1 base and J lost 3, with 13 bases in between. The CDR3: CASSEWGGGYYNEQFF. The DNA of the CDR3 is TGTGCCAGCAGTGAATGGGGAGGGGGATACTACAATGAGCAGTTCTTC.

This chain joins TRBV7-8 and TRBJ1-4, with 9 bases lining up with TRBD1. The J segment lost 7 bases and the V segment lost 1 base, leaving 1 base of the junction unmatched. The germline V gene has CDR1 SGHVS and CDR2 FQNEAQ. This CDR3 is built from 14 residues. The CDR3, as DNA: TGTGCCAGCAGCTTAGGGACAGGGGTTGAAAAACTGTTTTTT. Translating it yields CASSLGTGVEKLFF.

The chain links TRBV20-1 to TRBJ2-1, with 8 bases aligning to TRBD2. CDR1 is DFQATT and CDR2 is SNEGSKA in the germline V gene (reference sequence). Unmatched junction bases numbered 4, after V lost 3 bases and J lost 3 bases. The CDR3 spans 14 residues. The chain's CDR3 is CSASRGLGYNEQFF. Written as DNA, the CDR3 is TGCAGTGCTAGTAGGGGACTAGGCTACAATGAGCAGTTCTTC.

The CDR3 DNA is TGCGCCAGCAGCTTGTCGGGGTTCGGAAACACCATATATTTT. Encoded protein: CASSLSGFGNTIYF. The chain couples TRBV5-1 to TRBJ1-3, with D hard to call. Germline V CDR1 and CDR2: SGHRS, YFSETQ. V was cut by 1 base and J by 4 bases, with 9 bases left in between. This CDR3 is 14 amino acids long.

Points on this clone: A junction end diverges from the germline sequence, so it may reflect a read error. This sequence joins TRBV19 and TRBJ2-2; tentatively, D is TRBD1 (5 bases). The CDR3 runs 16 residues. Germline V gives CDR1 LNHDA, CDR2 SQIVND (reference sequence). For the CDR3, the DNA is TGTGCCAGTAGGATAGGGGCCAGGGCGGCACCCGGGGAGCTGTTTTTT. Amino acid sequence: CASRIGARAAPGELFF.

The rearrangement joins TRBV16 to TRBJ2-3; 8 bases match TRBD2. Germline trimming cut 5 bases from V and 6 bases from J; bases unmatched to any gene: 7. CDR3 length equals 14 residues. From germline, CDR1 is KGHSY and CDR2 FQNENV. CDR3 sequence reads: CASSDSGRPDTQYF. Here the CDR3 DNA reads TGTGCCAGCAGCGACAGCGGGAGACCCGATACGCAGTATTTT.

V gene TRBV30 combines with J gene TRBJ2-7; TRBD1 agrees at 9 bases. The germline V gene encodes CDR1 GTSNPN and CDR2 SVGIG (reference sequence). Losses at the gene ends were 2 bases for V and 3 bases for J; bases not matched to a gene: 8. The CDR3 extends over 15 amino acids. Here the CDR3 DNA reads TGTGCCTGGAGTCCCGGGACAGGGATCCTCTACGAGCAGTACTTC. Amino acids: CAWSPGTGILYEQYF.

The J gene is TRBJ2-7, the V gene TRBV10-3, with D maybe TRBD1 (5 bases). CDR3 length: 14 amino acids. Looked up from germline, CDR1 is ENHRY and CDR2 is SYGVKD. V was cut by 10 bases and J by 3 bases, with 19 bases left in between. The CDR3 protein is CATLGWAGNYEQYF. The CDR3 nucleotides read TGTGCCACCCTGGGGTGGGCAGGGAACTACGAGCAGTACTTC.

V and J are TRBV12-3 or TRBV12-4 and TRBJ2-5; D is possibly TRBD1 (5 bases). V was shortened by 5 bases and J by 3 bases, with 10 bases between the two germline ends. The CDR3 extends over 13 amino acids. The CDR3 here is CASSLFREETQYF. CDR3 sequence (DNA): TGTGCCAGCAGTCTATTCAGGGAAGAGACCCAGTACTTC.

This chain joins TRBV2 and TRBJ2-3; perhaps TRBD1 as D (5 bases). Germline lookup yields CDR1 SNHLY and CDR2 FYNNEI. V was shortened by 8 bases and J by 0 bases, with 6 bases between the two germline ends. CDR3 length: 12 residues. The CDR3 sequence: CASSGSTDTQYF. CDR3 DNA: TGTGCCAGCTCAGGGAGCACAGATACGCAGTATTTT.

The genes are TRBV7-9 and TRBJ2-7; D might be TRBD1 (6 bases). The CDR3 consists of 15 residues. Trimming cost V 2 bases and J 6 bases, with 17 bases left between them. Germline V gene sequence: CDR1 SEHNR, CDR2 FQNEAQ (reference sequence). The CDR3 DNA reads TGTGCCAGCAGCTTAAGGGGGTCCACGTCGGGCGAGCAGTACTTC. Translating it yields CASSLRGSTSGEQYF. Full variable domain (outside the CDR3, taken from reference TRBV7-9 and TRBJ2-7): DTGVSQNPRHKITKRGQNVTFRCDPISEHNRLYWYRQTLGQGPEFLTYFQNEAQLEKSRLLSDRFSAERPKGSFSTLEIQRTEQGDSAMYLCASSLRGSTSGEQYFGPGTRLTVT.

The V call is TRBV2, the J call TRBJ2-1; 11 bases are a match to TRBD2. Germline values: CDR1 SNHLY, CDR2 FYNNEI. This CDR3 has 15 amino acids. Trimming took 6 bases from V and 6 from J; bases not matched to a gene: 7. The CDR3 DNA sequence: TGTGCCAGCAGGCCCGGGACTAGCGGTGCCAATGAGCAGTTCTTC. Protein: CASRPGTSGANEQFF.